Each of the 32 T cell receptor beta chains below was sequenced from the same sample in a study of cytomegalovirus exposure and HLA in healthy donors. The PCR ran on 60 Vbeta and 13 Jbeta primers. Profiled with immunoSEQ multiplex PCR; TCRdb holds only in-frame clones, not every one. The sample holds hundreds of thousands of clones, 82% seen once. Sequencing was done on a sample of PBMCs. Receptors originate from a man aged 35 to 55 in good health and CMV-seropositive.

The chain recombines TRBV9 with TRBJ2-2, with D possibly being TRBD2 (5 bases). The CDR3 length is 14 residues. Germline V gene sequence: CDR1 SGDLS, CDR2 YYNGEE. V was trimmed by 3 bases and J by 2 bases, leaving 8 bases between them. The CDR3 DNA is TGTGCCAGCAGCGGGCGGGCAAACACCGGGGAGCTGTTTTTT. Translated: CASSGRANTGELFF.

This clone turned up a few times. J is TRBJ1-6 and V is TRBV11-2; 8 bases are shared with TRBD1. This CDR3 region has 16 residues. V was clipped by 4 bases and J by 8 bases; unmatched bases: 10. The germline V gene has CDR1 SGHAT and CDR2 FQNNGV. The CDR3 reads CASSSLDRGSYSPLHF. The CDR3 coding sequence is TGTGCCAGCAGCTCCCTAGACAGGGGATCCTATTCACCCCTCCACTTT.

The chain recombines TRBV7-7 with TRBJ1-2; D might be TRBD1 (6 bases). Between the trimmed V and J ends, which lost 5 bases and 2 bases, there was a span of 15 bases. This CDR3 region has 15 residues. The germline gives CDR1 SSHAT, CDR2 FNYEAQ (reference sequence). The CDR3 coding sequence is TGTGCCAGCAGCGAACCCCAGGGGACCAACTATGGCTACACCTTC. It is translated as CASSEPQGTNYGYTF.

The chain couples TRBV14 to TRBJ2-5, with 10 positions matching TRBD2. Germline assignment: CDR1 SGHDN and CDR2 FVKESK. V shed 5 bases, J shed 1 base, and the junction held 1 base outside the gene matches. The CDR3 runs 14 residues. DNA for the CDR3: TGTGCCAGCAGCAGGACTAGCGGCCAAGAGACCCAGTACTTC. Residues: CASSRTSGQETQYF.

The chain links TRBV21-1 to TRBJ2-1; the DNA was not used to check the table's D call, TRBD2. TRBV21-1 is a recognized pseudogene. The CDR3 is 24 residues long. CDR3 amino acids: CASKKGPAGGEGLAERGSYNEQFF. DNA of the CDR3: TGTGCCAGCAAAAAAGGGCCGGCAGGGGGCGAGGGACTAGCGGAAAGAGGATCCTACAATGAGCAGTTCTTC.

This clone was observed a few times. CDR3 coding DNA: TGTGCCAGTAGTTTCCGGACAGCCGCAGAGACCCAGTACTTC. As protein: CASSFRTAAETQYF. The chain uses TRBV19 and TRBJ2-5; a weak D match, TRBD1 (6 bases). Germline CDR1 LNHDA, CDR2 SQIVND (reference sequence). V lost 5 bases to trimming and J lost 4 bases, with 14 bases between them. This CDR3 spans 14 amino acids.

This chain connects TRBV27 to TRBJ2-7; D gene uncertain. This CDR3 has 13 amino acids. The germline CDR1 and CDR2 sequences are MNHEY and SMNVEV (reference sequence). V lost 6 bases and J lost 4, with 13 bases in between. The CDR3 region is CASRLIDSYEQYF. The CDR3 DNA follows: TGTGCCAGCAGACTTATAGATTCGTACGAGCAGTACTTC.

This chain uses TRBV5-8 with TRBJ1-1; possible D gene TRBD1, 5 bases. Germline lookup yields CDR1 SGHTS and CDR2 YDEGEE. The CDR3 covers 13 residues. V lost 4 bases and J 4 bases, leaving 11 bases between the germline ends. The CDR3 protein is CASSLRGSTEAFF. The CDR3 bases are TGTGCCAGCAGCCTGCGGGGGTCCACTGAAGCTTTCTTT.

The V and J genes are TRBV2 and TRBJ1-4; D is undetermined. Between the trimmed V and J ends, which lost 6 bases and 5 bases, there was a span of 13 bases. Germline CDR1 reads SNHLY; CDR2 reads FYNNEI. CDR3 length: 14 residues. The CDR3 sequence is CASSINARNEKLFF. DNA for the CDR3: TGTGCCAGCAGCATAAACGCGCGAAATGAAAAACTGTTTTTT.

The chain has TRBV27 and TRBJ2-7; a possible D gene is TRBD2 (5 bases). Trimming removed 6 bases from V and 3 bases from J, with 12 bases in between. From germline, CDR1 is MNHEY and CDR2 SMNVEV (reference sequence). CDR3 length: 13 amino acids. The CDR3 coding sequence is TGTGCCAGCAGCCCCGGGATCAGCTACGAGCAGTACTTC. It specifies CASSPGISYEQYF.

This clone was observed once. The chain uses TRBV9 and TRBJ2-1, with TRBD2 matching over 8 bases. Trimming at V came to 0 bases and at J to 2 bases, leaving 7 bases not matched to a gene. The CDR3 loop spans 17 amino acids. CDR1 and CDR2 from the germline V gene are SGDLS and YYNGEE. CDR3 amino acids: CASSVEGSGVAYNEQFF. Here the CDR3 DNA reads TGTGCCAGCAGCGTAGAGGGTAGCGGGGTAGCCTACAATGAGCAGTTCTTC.

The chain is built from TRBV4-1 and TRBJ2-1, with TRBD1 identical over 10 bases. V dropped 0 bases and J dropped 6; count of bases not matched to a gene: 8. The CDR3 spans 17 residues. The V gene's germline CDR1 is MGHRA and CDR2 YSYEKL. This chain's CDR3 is CASSQDRLGQGGNEQFF. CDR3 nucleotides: TGCGCCAGCAGCCAAGATCGGCTTGGACAGGGGGGCAATGAGCAGTTCTTC.

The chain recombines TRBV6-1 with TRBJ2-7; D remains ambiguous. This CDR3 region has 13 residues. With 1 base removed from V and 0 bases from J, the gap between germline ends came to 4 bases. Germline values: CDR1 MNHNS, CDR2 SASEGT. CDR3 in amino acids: CASSEGASYEQYV. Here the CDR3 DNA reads TGTGCCAGCAGTGAAGGGGCCTCCTACGAGCAGTACGTC.

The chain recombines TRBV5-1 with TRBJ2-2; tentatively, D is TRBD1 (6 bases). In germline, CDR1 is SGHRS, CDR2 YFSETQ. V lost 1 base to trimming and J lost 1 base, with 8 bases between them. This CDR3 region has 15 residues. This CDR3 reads CASSLKQGNTGELFF. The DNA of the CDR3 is TGCGCCAGCAGCTTGAAACAGGGGAACACCGGGGAGCTGTTTTTT. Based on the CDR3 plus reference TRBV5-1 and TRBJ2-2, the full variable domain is KAGVTQTPRYLIKTRGQQVTLSCSPISGHRSVSWYQQTPGQGLQFLFEYFSETQRNKGNFPGRFSGRQFSNSRSEMNVSTLELGDSALYLCASSLKQGNTGELFFGEGSRLTVL.

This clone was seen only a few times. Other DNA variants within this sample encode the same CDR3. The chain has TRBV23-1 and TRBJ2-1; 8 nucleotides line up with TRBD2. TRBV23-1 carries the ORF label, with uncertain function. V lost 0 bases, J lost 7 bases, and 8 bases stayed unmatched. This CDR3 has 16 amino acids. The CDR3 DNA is TGCGCCAGCAGTCAATCCCGGGCGGGAGGAGGGAATGAGCAGTTCTTC. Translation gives CASSQSRAGGGNEQFF.

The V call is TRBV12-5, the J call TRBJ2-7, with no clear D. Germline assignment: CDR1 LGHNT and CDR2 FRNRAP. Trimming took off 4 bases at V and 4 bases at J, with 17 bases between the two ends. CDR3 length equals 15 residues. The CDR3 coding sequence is TGTGCTAGTGGTTCGAACCGCCTTGGGCCTTACGAGCAGTACTTC. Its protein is CASGSNRLGPYEQYF.

CDR3 sequence (DNA): TGTGCCAGCTCAGAGACAGAAAACATTCAGTACTTC. Encoded protein: CASSETENIQYF. V usage is TRBV18 and J usage is TRBJ2-4; tentative D call: TRBD1 (5 bases). CDR1 and CDR2 (germline): KGHSH, LQKENI. This CDR3 region has 12 residues. V lost 5 bases and J 5 bases, leaving 7 bases between the germline ends.

The CDR3 DNA sequence: TGCGCCAGCAGTGATGGGGGAGCGGGGCACCAAGAGACCCAGTACTTC. Amino acid sequence: CASSDGGAGHQETQYF. V and J are TRBV10-1 and TRBJ2-5, with TRBD2 identical over 7 bases. CDR3 length equals 16 residues. CDR1 and CDR2 from the germline V gene are WNHNN and SYGVQD (reference sequence). V shed 3 bases, J shed 0 bases, and the junction held 7 bases outside the gene matches.

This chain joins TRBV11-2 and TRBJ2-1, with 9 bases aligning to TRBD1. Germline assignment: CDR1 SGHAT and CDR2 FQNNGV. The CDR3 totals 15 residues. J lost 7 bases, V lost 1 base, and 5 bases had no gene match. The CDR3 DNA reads TGTGCCAGCAGCTTAGCGGGACAGGGTGGAAATGAGCAGTTCTTC. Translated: CASSLAGQGGNEQFF.

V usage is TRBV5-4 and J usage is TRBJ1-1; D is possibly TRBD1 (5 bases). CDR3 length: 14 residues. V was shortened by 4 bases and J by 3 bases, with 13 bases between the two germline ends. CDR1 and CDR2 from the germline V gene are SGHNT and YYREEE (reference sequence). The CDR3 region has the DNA TGTGCCAGCAGCCCGGGGGTGGGTGACACTGAAGCTTTCTTT. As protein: CASSPGVGDTEAFF.

The CDR3 DNA is TGTGCCAGCAGCGTCGGACTAGTTTCCACCGGGGAGCTGTTTTTT. It is translated as CASSVGLVSTGELFF. This chain joins TRBV9 and TRBJ2-2; 7 bases agree with TRBD2. V lost 2 bases and J lost 4; bases outside the gene matches: 5. This CDR3 region has 15 residues. Per the germline V gene, CDR1 is SGDLS and CDR2 is YYNGEE.

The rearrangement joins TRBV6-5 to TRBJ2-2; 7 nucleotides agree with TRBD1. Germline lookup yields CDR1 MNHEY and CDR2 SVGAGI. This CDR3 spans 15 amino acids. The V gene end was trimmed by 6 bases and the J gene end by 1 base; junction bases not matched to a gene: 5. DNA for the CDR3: TGTGCCAGCAGACCGGGACAGCTGAACACCGGGGAGCTGTTTTTT. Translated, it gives CASRPGQLNTGELFF.

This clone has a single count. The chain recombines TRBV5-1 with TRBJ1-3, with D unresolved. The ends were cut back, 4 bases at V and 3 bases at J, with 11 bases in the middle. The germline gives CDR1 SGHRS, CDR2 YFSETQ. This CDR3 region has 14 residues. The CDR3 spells CASSPDGVGNTIYF. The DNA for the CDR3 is TGCGCCAGCAGCCCTGACGGGGTTGGAAACACCATATATTTT.

The CDR3 region is CASSPGTSGSYEQYF. CDR3 DNA sequence: TGTGCCAGCAGCCCAGGGACTAGCGGGAGTTACGAGCAGTACTTC. This chain joins TRBV14 and TRBJ2-7, with 14 bases aligning to TRBD2. Germline-derived CDR1 and CDR2 are SGHDN and FVKESK. The J segment lost 4 bases and the V segment lost 4 bases, leaving 3 bases of the junction unmatched. CDR3 length: 15 residues.

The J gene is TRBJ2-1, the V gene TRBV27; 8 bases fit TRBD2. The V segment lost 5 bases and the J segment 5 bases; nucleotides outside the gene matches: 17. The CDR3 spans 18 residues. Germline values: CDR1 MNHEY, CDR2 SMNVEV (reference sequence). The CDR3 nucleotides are TGTGCCAGCAGTCCGCATTATGGGGGGATAGCGGGGAACAATGAGCAGTTCTTC. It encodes CASSPHYGGIAGNNEQFF.

The CDR3 is CASSSGTGVPEAFF. The CDR3 coding sequence is TGCGCCAGCAGCTCCGGGACAGGGGTACCTGAAGCTTTCTTT. This chain connects TRBV5-1 to TRBJ1-1; 10 nucleotides line up with TRBD1. Losses at the gene ends were 3 bases for V and 6 bases for J; bases not matched to a gene: 5. Per germline, CDR1 SGHRS and CDR2 YFSETQ. This CDR3 is built from 14 residues.

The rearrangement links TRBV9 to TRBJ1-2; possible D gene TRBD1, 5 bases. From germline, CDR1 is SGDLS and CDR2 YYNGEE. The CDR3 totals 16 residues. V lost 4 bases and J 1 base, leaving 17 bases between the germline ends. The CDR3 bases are TGTGCCAGCAGCTCGAGGCGGGGGTCCTTTAACTATGGCTACACCTTC. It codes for CASSSRRGSFNYGYTF. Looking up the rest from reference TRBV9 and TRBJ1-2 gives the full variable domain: DSGVTQTPKHLITATGQRVTLRCSPRSGDLSVYWYQQSLDQGLQFLIQYYNGEERAKGNILERFSAQQFPDLHSELNLSSLELGDSALYFCASSSRRGSFNYGYTFGSGTRLTVV.

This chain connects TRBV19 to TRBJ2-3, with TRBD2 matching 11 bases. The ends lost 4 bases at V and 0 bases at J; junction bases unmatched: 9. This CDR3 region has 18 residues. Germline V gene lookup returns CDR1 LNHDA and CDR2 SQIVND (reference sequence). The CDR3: CASSTNPRTSGSTDTQYF. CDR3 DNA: TGTGCCAGTAGTACGAACCCTAGGACTAGCGGGAGCACAGATACGCAGTATTTT.

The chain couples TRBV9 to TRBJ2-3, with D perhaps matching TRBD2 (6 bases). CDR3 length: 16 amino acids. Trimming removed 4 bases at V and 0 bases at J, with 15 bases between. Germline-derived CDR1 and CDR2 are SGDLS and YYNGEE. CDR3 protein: CASSFMSSVSTDTQYF. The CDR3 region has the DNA TGTGCCAGCAGCTTCATGTCTAGCGTTAGCACAGATACGCAGTATTTT.

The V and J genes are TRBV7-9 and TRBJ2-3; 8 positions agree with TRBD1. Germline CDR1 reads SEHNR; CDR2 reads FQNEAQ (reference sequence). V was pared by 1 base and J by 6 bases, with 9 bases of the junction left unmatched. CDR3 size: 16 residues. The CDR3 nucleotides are TGTGCCAGCAGCTTAGTTGGGACAGGTCTAAAGGATACGCAGTATTTT. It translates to CASSLVGTGLKDTQYF.

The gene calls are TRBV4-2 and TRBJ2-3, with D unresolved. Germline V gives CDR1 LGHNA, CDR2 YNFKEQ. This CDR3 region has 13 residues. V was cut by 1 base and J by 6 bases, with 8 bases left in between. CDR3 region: CASSQAPPDTQYF. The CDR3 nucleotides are TGTGCCAGCAGCCAAGCCCCCCCGGATACGCAGTATTTT.

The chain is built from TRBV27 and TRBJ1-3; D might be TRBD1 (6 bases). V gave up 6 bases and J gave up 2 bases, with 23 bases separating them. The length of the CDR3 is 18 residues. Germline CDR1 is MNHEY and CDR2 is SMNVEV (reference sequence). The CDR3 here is CASSLVGRLQGPGNTIYF. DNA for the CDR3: TGTGCCAGCAGCCTTGTTGGAAGACTTCAGGGGCCTGGAAACACCATATATTTT.